These T cell receptor beta chains were read from a single sample in a study of neurological immune-mediated disorders. TCRdb used MiXCR to reprocess the 5' RACE reads, holding one entry per CDR3 protein. The sample lists nearly 60,000 distinct CDR3 sequences; about 3.4% were seen once. Material for sequencing was PBMCs. Receptor source: a woman aged 55 to 70 with multiple sclerosis. CDR3s include the opening cysteine and the closing phenylalanine or tryptophan. The D gene is left open where the match is weak. Some rows mark clone size as missing; the rest say once, few, many or name a class of expanded clone.

d_call clone_size j_call v_call cdr3_nt cdr3_aa
NA many TRBJ1-2 TRBV7-9 TGTGCCAGCAGCTTAATGCAGGCGACCTATGGCTACACCTTC CASSLMQATYGYTF
TRBD2 many TRBJ2-3 TRBV2 TGTGCCAGTAGCGCAACTTGGTCTAGCGGGGGGGCGACAGATACGCAGTATTTT CASSATWSSGGATDTQYF
NA many TRBJ2-7 TRBV5-5 TGTGCCAGCACCGTCGGGGCCAGTTCCTACGAGCAGTACTTC CASTVGASSYEQYF
NA many TRBJ1-5 TRBV7-9 TGTGCCAGCAGCTTAGATCTGTTCCAGCCCCAGCATTTT CASSLDLFQPQHF
TRBD1 many TRBJ2-7 TRBV28 TGTGCCAGCAGTTCAGCCGGGACAGGGTCTCACGAGCAGTACTTC CASSSAGTGSHEQYF
NA many TRBJ2-7 TRBV7-9 TGTGCCAGCAGCTTAGGGAACTCCTACGAGCAGTACTTC CASSLGNSYEQYF
TRBD1 many TRBJ1-2 TRBV19 TGTGCCAGTAGTCCAGACGGACAGGGAAACTATGGCTACACCTTC CASSPDGQGNYGYTF
TRBD1 many TRBJ2-4 TRBV27 TGTGCCAGCAGCCCCGACAGGGTCAACATTCAGTACTTC CASSPDRVNIQYF
NA many TRBJ1-3 TRBV7-2 TGTGCCAGCAGCTCTCAATCTGGAAACACCATATATTTT CASSSQSGNTIYF
TRBD1 many TRBJ2-5 TRBV20-1 TGCAGTGCTAGAGGGATGACAGGGTTGGAGACCCAGTACTTC CSARGMTGLETQYF
TRBD1 many TRBJ2-5 TRBV20-1 TGCAGTGCCACCGCGGACAGGGGTTGGGAGACCCAGTACTTC CSATADRGWETQYF
TRBD2 many TRBJ2-1 TRBV9 TGTGCCAGTGGACTAGCGGATTACAATGAGCAGTTCTTC CASGLADYNEQFF
NA many TRBJ2-3 TRBV24-1 TGTGCCACCAGTGCGCGCGGGATGGTCACAGATACGCAGTATTTT CATSARGMVTDTQYF
NA many TRBJ2-3 TRBV20-1 TGCAGTGCTAGAGATCAAGGGAAAAGCACAGATACGCAGTATTTT CSARDQGKSTDTQYF
TRBD1 many TRBJ1-2 TRBV20-1 TGCAGTGCTGGGGACAGGGCGTTTAGTGGCTACACCTTC CSAGDRAFSGYTF
NA many TRBJ2-2 TRBV20-1 TGCAGTGCTAGAGGAGGACCGGCGAACACCGGGGAGCTGTTTTTT CSARGGPANTGELFF
TRBD2 many TRBJ2-7 TRBV29-1 TGCAGCGTCCCCGGGACTAGGGCCTACGAGCAGTACTTC CSVPGTRAYEQYF
TRBD1 many TRBJ1-4 TRBV5-1 TGCGCCAGCAGCATGACTCCGGGACAGGGGGATGAAAAACTGTTTTTT CASSMTPGQGDEKLFF
NA many TRBJ2-1 TRBV10-3 TGTGCCACTTCAGGACAGTGGAGGGGAGCTACCTACAATGAGCAGTTCTTC CATSGQWRGATYNEQFF
NA many TRBJ1-1 TRBV29-1 TGCAGCGTTGCAAGGACACTTAACACTGAAGCTTTCTTT CSVARTLNTEAFF
NA many TRBJ2-1 TRBV4-1 TGCGCCAGCAGCCGCCCAGGGGACAATGAGCAGTTCTTC CASSRPGDNEQFF
NA many TRBJ1-2 TRBV7-2 TGTGCCAGCAGATCTACCGTCTCTGCATATGGCTACACCTTC CASRSTVSAYGYTF
NA many TRBJ2-1 TRBV11-1 TGTGCCAGCAGCTTAATGACAGGGAGGTCCTACAATGAGCAGTTCTTC CASSLMTGRSYNEQFF
NA many TRBJ2-5 TRBV5-1 TGCGCCAGCAGCGGCGCCAGCGGAGGAGAGACCCAGTACTTC CASSGASGGETQYF
TRBD1 many TRBJ2-1 TRBV12-3/TRBV12-4 TGTGCCAGCAGACACAGGGGTAATGAGCAGTTCTTC CASRHRGNEQFF
NA many TRBJ2-3 TRBV29-1 TGCAGCGTTGAGAAGGGAACAGATACGCAGTATTTT CSVEKGTDTQYF
NA NA TRBJ2-4 TRBV18 TGTACCAGCTCACGACGGCCGGAGGACATTCAGTACTTC CTSSRRPEDIQYF
NA many TRBJ2-4 TRBV4-2 TGTGCCAGCAGCCACGTTGGAGGAGGCAGGGCCAAAAACATTCAGTACTTC CASSHVGGGRAKNIQYF
TRBD2 NA TRBJ2-1 TRBV6-5 TGTGCCAGCAGACTGGGCGGGCTAGCGGGGGGGATTGAGCAGTTCTTC CASRLGGLAGGIEQFF
NA NA TRBJ1-1 TRBV3-1 TGTCTCAGCAGCCAAGACATGGGCCACAACACTGAAGCTTTCTTT CLSSQDMGHNTEAFF
NA few TRBJ2-7 TRBV7-9 TGTGCCAGCAGCTTAGTAGTGGGGGAAGCGCAGTACTTC CASSLVVGEAQYF
NA many TRBJ2-3 TRBV5-1 TGCGCCAGCATTCAGGAGTCCAACACAGATACGCAGTATTTT CASIQESNTDTQYF
TRBD1 many TRBJ2-2 TRBV5-1 TGCGCCAGCAGCTCCACAGGGGGCCTCGCGAACACCGGGGAGCTGTTTTTT CASSSTGGLANTGELFF
TRBD1 many TRBJ1-4 TRBV5-1 TGCGCCAGCAGCCCGCGACAGGGAGGAAGTGAAAAACTGTTTTTT CASSPRQGGSEKLFF
NA many TRBJ1-4 TRBV6-4 TGTGCCAGCAGTGAGGGGGCTGGGAATGAAAAACTGTTTTTT CASSEGAGNEKLFF
NA many TRBJ1-2 TRBV9 TGTGCCAGCAGCGTGGGCAGGGAAGGCTATGGCTACACCTTC CASSVGREGYGYTF
NA many TRBJ2-1 TRBV7-3 TGTGCCAGCAGCTTAGAACGGTATAGCTCCTACAATGAGCAGTTCTTC CASSLERYSSYNEQFF
NA many TRBJ2-1 TRBV12-3/TRBV12-4 TGTGCCAGCAGTTTCGCCGGACAGCACCGCAATGAGCAGTTCTTC CASSFAGQHRNEQFF
NA many TRBJ2-3 TRBV5-1 TGCGCCAGCAGCTTGGCCCAGACCACAGATACGCAGTATTTT CASSLAQTTDTQYF
NA many TRBJ2-2 TRBV30 TGTGCCTGGACCAGGACCGGCACCGGGGAGCTGTTTTTT CAWTRTGTGELFF
NA many TRBJ2-5 TRBV27 TGTGCCAGCAGTTTGATCAGGGGGGCAACCCAGTACTTC CASSLIRGATQYF
TRBD2 many TRBJ2-3 TRBV5-1 TGCGCCAGCACGGGACTAGCAGGCACAGATACGCAGTATTTT CASTGLAGTDTQYF
NA many TRBJ2-1 TRBV20-1 TGCAGTGCTAGAGACCTAGGAAGCTCCTACAATGAGCAGTTCTTC CSARDLGSSYNEQFF
NA many TRBJ1-2 TRBV5-6 TGTGCCAGCAGCTTGGCGGGCCGGGAGACCTTC CASSLAGRETF
TRBD1 many TRBJ1-1 TRBV4-1 TGCGCCAGCAGCCAAGGACAGGGCGCCCTGAACACTGAAGCTTTCTTT CASSQGQGALNTEAFF
NA few TRBJ2-1 TRBV7-2 TGTGCCAGCAGCTTAGCCGACATCAATGAGCAGTTCTTC CASSLADINEQFF
NA many TRBJ2-2 TRBV27 TGTGCCAGCAGTGGCCCCTCTTTCCGGGAGCTGTTTTTT CASSGPSFRELFF
NA many TRBJ2-1 TRBV4-2 TGTGCCAGCAGCCAAGATTTGGGGTGGGGGGGCGTCAATGAGCAGTTCTTC CASSQDLGWGGVNEQFF
NA many TRBJ2-2 TRBV11-2 TGTGCCAGCAGCTCGTCCGGGGAGCTGTTTTTT CASSSSGELFF